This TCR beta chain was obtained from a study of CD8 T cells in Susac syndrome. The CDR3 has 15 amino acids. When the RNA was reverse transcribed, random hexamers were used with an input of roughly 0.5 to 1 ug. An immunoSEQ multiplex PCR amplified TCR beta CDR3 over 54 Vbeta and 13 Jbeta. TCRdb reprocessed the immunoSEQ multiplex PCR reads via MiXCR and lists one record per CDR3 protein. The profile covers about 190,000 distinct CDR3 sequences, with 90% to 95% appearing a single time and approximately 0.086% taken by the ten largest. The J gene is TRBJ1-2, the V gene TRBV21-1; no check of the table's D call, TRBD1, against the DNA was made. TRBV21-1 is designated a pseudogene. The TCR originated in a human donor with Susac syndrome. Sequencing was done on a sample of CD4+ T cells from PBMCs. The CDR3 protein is CASSYHREYHYGYTF. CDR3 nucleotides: TGTGCCAGCAGCTACCACAGGGAATACCACTATGGCTACACCTTC.